Listed here is a single TCR beta chain. Only a few counts were recorded for this clone. Its specific antigen is unknown. No much larger clonotype is one base removed from it; base qualities were not supplied. The source of the sample is a study of cytomegalovirus exposure and HLA in healthy donors listed by TCRdb under 2017. Concerning the study at large: According to an earlier analysis of 450 to 650 of the donors, 200 million or so T cells yielded 120 million or so unique TCR beta sequences and about 300 Gb of sequence data. An early release that covered about 600 HLA-typed donors contained approximately 300 gigabases of sequencing data and tens of millions of unique TCR sequences. Of the roughly 420 genotyped donors, 65% to 90% were placed in the genetic ancestry cluster associated with self-reported Caucasian donors. The study was designed to test whether signatures of past pathogen exposure could be identified by cataloging public T cell receptors. The T cell repertoires of 700 or so subjects were profiled by immunosequencing and related to cytomegalovirus serostatus. Besides the first cohort of some 670 subjects, a separate validation cohort made up of over 95 different subjects was used. To predict cytomegalovirus infection status, the study combined high-throughput TCR immunosequencing, statistical association of individual TCRs with disease status, and machine learning. To study patterns of TCR occurrence, a later analysis re-analyzed previously published TCR beta repertoires from 500 to 850 donors and added high-resolution HLA genotyping. In the later analysis, no new phenotypic data were used to find candidate immune exposures; instead, reliance was placed on TCR beta sequences and their occurrence across donors. An earlier analysis of 587 of the donors applied high-throughput TCR beta sequencing to assess whether each TCR beta V gene segment acted as functional or pseudogenic. Alongside the repertoire data, information on donor age, sex, ethnicity and CMV serostatus was compiled. A later genetic analysis took genome-wide SNP genotypes for about 55% of the roughly 670 donors and used that subset as a discovery cohort. All discovery cohort repertoires had been generated using a single sequencing platform. Class I and class II HLA loci were covered by the typing at four-digit resolution. Typing coverage differed by locus: A, B, C, DRB1 and DQB1 were typed in about 620-630 donors, DQA1 in 500 to 550, DPA1 in 600 to 610, and DPB1 in 472. Roughly five DR-DQ haplotypes were treated as single units for association and clustering because of strong linkage in the cohort. Among under 450 genotyped donors of the cohort, an average of approximately 230,000 unique TCR beta nucleotide sequences were sequenced per donor, roughly 20% of them non-productive.

The cohort consisted of hundreds of healthy bone marrow donors. All cohort members were sampled while nominally healthy, although unrecorded immune exposures were likely present. The donor tested CMV seropositive, placing the donor among the roughly 300 seropositive members of the cohort. Every donor gave a peripheral blood sample, and the peripheral blood mononuclear cells from that sample were used for TCR beta sequencing. Genomic DNA was extracted from the blood cell samples with the Qiagen DNeasy Blood Extraction Kit. Libraries were constructed by the immunoSEQ multiplex PCR assay. For the multiplex PCR, a mixture combining 60 forward primers for TCR Vbeta segments and 13 reverse primers for TCR Jbeta segments was used. Amplification of the CDR3 region of rearranged TCR beta genes was performed with a multiplex PCR assay on genomic DNA. The Illumina HiSeq System was used to sequence the amplified TCR beta libraries as 87-base-pair reads. Turning to the authors' computational methods: Across the 600 to 700 repertoires, a later analysis counted some 80 million unique TCR beta chains, 9.5 million to 13 million of which were shared by at least two donors. Raw reads were error-corrected and collapsed into unique sequences by a nearest-neighbor algorithm in which closely related sequences were merged to remove PCR and sequencing errors. Alignment of CDR3 sequences to IMGT reference sequences was used to assign V, D and J gene segments. Each retained sequence needed at least a six-nucleotide match to both a V gene segment and a J gene segment. A rearrangement was called productive if the CDR3 had no stop codons and remained in frame with V and J, and every other rearrangement was called non-productive. CDR3 was defined according to IMGT convention as the region running from the second conserved V-encoded cysteine to the conserved J-encoded phenylalanine. In an earlier analysis of more than 550 of the donors, sequences lacking an unambiguous match to a single V gene segment were excluded. In an earlier analysis of some 590 of the donors, V segments were called functional above 56.7% productive rearrangements and were called segregating when the between-donor standard deviation exceeded 5%. A statistical classification framework was built to diagnose cytomegalovirus status from the catalog of TCR beta chain sequences. In a later analysis, TCR nucleotide sequences were compared against IMGT/GENE-DB human TR gene sequences so that V and J genes could be assigned. In a later analysis, CDR3 sequences and most-parsimonious VDJ recombination scenarios were assigned using the TCRdist pipeline. In a later analysis, each TCR beta chain was defined by its CDR3 amino acid sequence together with its V-gene family, and reads without a unique V-gene family were excluded. A later analysis removed 550 to 650 highly shared, low-generation-probability nucleotide sequences to deal with suspected cross-contamination and a sequencing artifact. A later analysis calculated a clonal expansion index for each public chain from normalized within-repertoire ranks of inferred template counts. In a later analysis, generation probabilities were computed with a VDJ recombination model fitted to out-of-frame rearrangements, and the resulting probabilities were checked against IGoR. In a later analysis, hypergeometric tests were used to score TCR-TCR, TCR-HLA and TCR-CMV co-occurrence, with a repertoire-size bias correction applied to TCR pairs. False discovery rates were estimated in a later analysis by permuting HLA or CMV assignments 20 times. In a later analysis, co-occurring TCRs were grouped with DBSCAN, and TCRdist sequence similarity was added when clustering was performed within HLA-allele-positive subsets. Repertoires with fewer than 30,000 or more than 120,000 public chains were left out of co-occurrence clustering, as were several repertoires with anomalous nucleotide sharing. TCRdb carries this immuneACCESS record with in-frame sequences only. Its versions omit some clonotypes, under half of them owing to an unresolved V gene in the studies checked, with the rest unexplained. The V and J calls and clone size come from that table; D and trimming were worked out from the DNA. The sample contains 160,000 or so clones, roughly 85% of them found a single time. Together, the top ten hold 7% to 9% of the sample.

Beyond this particular receptor, the publication reports: In a later analysis, HLA-associated TCR beta chains showed more clonal expansion and lower generation probabilities than non-associated chains that were equally common. Correlated functional status among segregating V segments might reflect linkage disequilibrium, but an unknown experimental factor could not be ruled out. CMV serostatus was the only immune exposure information available for the cohort. A cluster of highly shared sequence variants was judged likely to represent a technical artifact of the sequencing pipeline. V-gene and J-gene trimming of TCR beta chains was associated with a missense DCLRE1C variant in a later genetic analysis, and the association was replicated in an independent cohort. An earlier analysis of 587 of the donors showed that most TCR beta V segments appeared in productive rearrangements either about 90% or about 30% of the time, which broadly matched IMGT annotations. Because counts were too low, approximately 15 rarely observed V segments, including chromosome 9 orphons, were excluded from the earlier analysis of some 590 of the donors. Compared with the 666-donor mean, donors in an Asian-associated ancestry cluster had fewer N-insertions in productive TCRs, according to a later genetic analysis. A total of fewer than 200 TCR beta chains were listed by the study as associated with cytomegalovirus. The classifier was reported to diagnose cytomegalovirus status with high specificity and sensitivity in both the original and validation cohorts. The cohort was sequenced for TCR beta chains only, and without alpha or paired-chain data the features that could be detected were limited. When HLA alleles, especially DR and DQ, strongly co-occurred, attributing TCR associations to individual alleles was difficult. Because HLA typing was missing for some donors at each locus, association tests included only the typed subset. While some public TCRs were present in many individuals, most TCR sequences turned up only very rarely across donors. Sequencing depth was assumed to be roughly uniform across donors in the presence/absence analyses, though that assumption may not hold. In a later analysis, TCR association rates were found to vary across HLA loci, with the most associated TCRs seen for DRB1 alleles and the fewest for HLA-C alleles. In a later analysis, most CMV-associated TCR beta chains were found to appear HLA-restricted, with HLA associations seemingly driven largely by CMV exposure. According to a later analysis, parvovirus B19, influenza, CMV and Epstein-Barr virus appeared linked to several top co-occurrence clusters. According to the authors, the approach could potentially be generalized to other disease states and immunological phenotypes. A further reported finding was that TCR beta sequences accurately predicted the HLA-A and HLA-B alleles for most subjects in the first cohort. In vitro tests confirmed that a few of the cytomegalovirus-associated TCR beta chains recognize cytomegalovirus antigens. A later analysis associated some 17,000 TCR beta sequences with specific HLA alleles at a false discovery rate of 0.05.

Sequencing input: PBMCs. This sequence was found in a male donor in good health and CMV-seropositive.

The CDR3 has the sequence CAGARGRGMNTEAFF. The bases read TGTGCCGGCGCCAGGGGGCGCGGAATGAACACTGAAGCTTTCTTT. The chain is encoded by TRBV30 joined to TRBJ1-1, and 8 junction bases match TRBD1. V trim: 8 bases; J trim: 0 bases; unmatched bases: 11. CDR1 and CDR2 are read off the germline V gene (reference sequence) as GTSNPN and SVGIG. The CDR3 measures 15 amino acids from cysteine to phenylalanine. Only the CDR3 DNA stays, 45 bases, in frame from base 1.